This T cell receptor (beta chain) appears in the sequencing data of a study of T cells in Graves' hyperthyroidism and ophthalmopathy. Study-level information: The initial diagnosis was the point when peripheral blood was collected, ahead of any treatment.

Amplification of TCR beta CDR3 regions was performed using RNA transcripts as template. With the HTBI primer set, the TCR CDR3 went through a first round of RT-PCR. MiXCR, run by TCRdb on the multiplex PCR reads, gives a single entry per CDR3 protein. The sample yields just under 750,000 distinct CDR3 sequences, about a third seen once. Whole-study results and caveats: Among clonotypes expanded in thyroid above 0.001, most were also found in blood.

Concerning this clonotype itself: Its target is not known.

This CDR3 has 14 amino acids. The junction had 9 bases not matched to a gene; V was cut back by 6 bases and J by 5 bases. Germline V gives CDR1 DFQATT, CDR2 SNEGSKA (reference sequence). An absence of ophthalmopathy progression within 18 months meant stable Graves' hyperthyroidism. What was sequenced was blood. The V gene is TRBV20-1, the J gene TRBJ2-5; the match to TRBD1 covers 10 bases. The TCR originated in a woman in her forties with Graves' hyperthyroidism. The DNA for the CDR3 is TGCAGTGCCAAGGGGGACAGGGGTAGGGAGACCCAGTACTTC. Translating it yields CSAKGDRGRETQYF.